This T cell receptor (beta chain) comes out of a study of spatial heterogeneity in lung cancer. Time point denoted: blood at routine non-recurrence follow-up after resection. Researchers sequenced whole RNA taken from tumor, nontumor lung or frozen PBMC without sorting. The sample holds many counts of this clonotype. Its antigen remains unidentified. A read error may produce the germline difference seen at one junction end. Every cDNA TCR molecule received its own unique molecular identifier. TCRdb ran MiXCR on the 5' RACE reads and lists one entry per CDR3 protein. The sample holds 15,000 to 20,000 distinct CDR3 sequences, about 10% seen once. Study-wide results and limits: Compared with follow-up, resection was when ubiquitous expanded tumor TCRs appeared in blood more.

The germline gives CDR1 MGHRA, CDR2 YSYEKL. There are 17 residues in the CDR3. V usage is TRBV4-1 and J usage is TRBJ2-6; the D is unclear. This TCR was recovered from a male donor with early-stage non-small cell lung cancer. This specimen was PBMCs, taken at follow-up. CDR3: CASSQLGIGSRANVLTF. The CDR3 DNA is TGCGCCAGCAGCCAATTGGGGATAGGCTCTCGGGCCAACGTCCTGACTTTC.